This TCR beta chain was recovered during a study of T cell responses to AZD1222 COVID-19 vaccine (dated by TCRdb to about 2021). In terms of the full investigation: AZD1222 recipients with second doses at about 4 weeks or about 12 weeks were pooled, because spike-specific TCR depth and breadth did not differ between schedules. A total of 230 to 250 trial participants underwent TCR sequencing, of whom under 220 had received two doses of AZD1222 and approximately 25 had received two doses of the MenACWY control vaccine. Trial participants were enrolled by age into 18-55, 56-69 and 70-plus year subgroups, with 148, 28 and 57 TCR-sequenced participants respectively. On the study overall, not on this receptor specifically: The 56-69-year group was small, and its depth increase did not reach significance, likely because of low power. Conclusions about previously exposed vaccinees are limited because only six or seven AZD1222 recipients were SARS-CoV-2 seropositive at baseline. Reportedly, almost half of the unique spike-specific TCRs recognized epitopes lying outside the regions that are mutated in the B.1.351 and B.1.1.7 variants. Because no day 14 peak-response samples were available, repertoires were characterized only after the peak T cell response. After two AZD1222 doses, spike-specific TCR breadth and depth were significantly higher than at day 0 and than in MenACWY recipients. Participants were mostly white British and included more females than males, and it was suggested by the authors that clonal diversity may have been underestimated. The whole spike protein was spanned by vaccine-associated CD4 TCRs, and dominant responses were seen in regions 160-218 and 743-854.

The CDR3 regions of human TCRbeta chains were analyzed by immunosequencing. Per the authors' processing: TCRs in the repertoires were matched against a reference library of SARS-CoV-2-specific TCRs that had been generated with the MIRA antigen-specificity platform. Breadth was defined as the fraction of unique TCRs that were SARS-CoV-2-associated. Depth was defined as the fraction of total T cells that were SARS-CoV-2-associated. Using the MIRA data, every spike-specific TCR was mapped to the spike region that the TCR reacted to and assigned to either a CD4 or a CD8 class. Log10-transformed breadth and depth values were compared by one-way ANOVA with Sidak's multiple comparisons tests. TCRdb re-hosts the immuneACCESS table, in-frame sequences only. Its copies lack some clones; in the studies checked, an unresolved V gene accounts for under half of them, and the cause for the rest is not known. The DNA was the basis for D and trimming; V, J and clone size are from that table. This sample is represented by approximately 110,000 clones; under 90% of them were singletons. Clones ranked in the top ten supply approximately 7.6% of the sample.

The sample's time point label, decoded: baseline before first vaccination. Vaccinee samples came from UK trials COV001 and COV002, including a single-blind randomized controlled phase 2/3 trial of AZD1222 (ChAdOx1 nCoV-19) in healthy adults. For TCRbeta chain sequencing, PBMC samples from trial participants were taken at day 0 and at day 28 after the second dose. Reading the germline V gene (reference sequence) gives CDR1 MNHEY and CDR2 SMNVEV. The CDR3 sequence holds 13 residues, the cysteine and phenylalanine included. The only DNA kept is the CDR3, 39 bases in frame from the first base. The trim is 8 bases for V and 4 bases for J, with a gap of 12 bases between the germline ends. This clone has a handful of counts. The target of this receptor is not known. No much larger clone is present one base from it, and per-base qualities are unavailable.

The starting material was peripheral blood, obtained on day 0 of AZD1222 vaccination. The sequence links TRBV27 to TRBJ1-5; no D gene is confidently identified. The TCR originated in an adult in good health. The DNA sequence reads TGTGCCAGCGGGCCGGACGGGAATCAGCCCCAGCATTTT. This yields the protein CASGPDGNQPQHF.